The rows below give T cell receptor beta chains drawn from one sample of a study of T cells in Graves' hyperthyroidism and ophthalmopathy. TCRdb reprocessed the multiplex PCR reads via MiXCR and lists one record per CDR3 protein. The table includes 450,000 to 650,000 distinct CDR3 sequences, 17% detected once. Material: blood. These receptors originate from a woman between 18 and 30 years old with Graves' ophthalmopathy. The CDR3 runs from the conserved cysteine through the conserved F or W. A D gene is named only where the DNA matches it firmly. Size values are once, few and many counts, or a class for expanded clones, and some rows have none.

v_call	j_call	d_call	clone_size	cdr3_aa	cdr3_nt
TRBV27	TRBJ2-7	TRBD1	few	CASSLRQGGTSSNEQYF	TGTGCCAGCAGTTTAAGACAGGGGGGGACGTCATCTAACGAGCAGTACTTC
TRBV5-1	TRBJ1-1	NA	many	CASSQGRGARTEAFF	TGCGCCAGCAGCCAAGGTCGGGGGGCAAGGACTGAAGCTTTCTTT
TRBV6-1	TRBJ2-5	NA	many	CASNPTTSRETQYF	TGTGCCAGCAATCCGACGACATCGCGAGAGACCCAGTACTTC
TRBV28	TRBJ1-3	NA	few	CASSFPSSGNTIYF	TGTGCCAGCAGTTTCCCAAGCTCTGGAAACACCATATATTTT
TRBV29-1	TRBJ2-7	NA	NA	CSVDGGRHEQYF	TGCAGCGTTGATGGTGGGAGGCACGAGCAGTACTTC
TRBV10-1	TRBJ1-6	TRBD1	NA	CASSESIGTGKALHF	TGCGCCAGCAGTGAGTCCATAGGGACAGGTAAAGCCCTCCACTTT
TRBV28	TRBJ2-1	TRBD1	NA	CASSPNPYNRQGAYNEQFF	TGTGCCAGCAGTCCAAACCCTTATAACCGACAGGGGGCTTACAATGAGCAGTTCTTC
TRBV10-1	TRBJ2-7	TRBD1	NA	CANSSHRGSYEQYF	TGCGCCAACAGTTCCCACAGGGGGTCCTACGAGCAGTACTTC
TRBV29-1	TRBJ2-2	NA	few	CSVYGGENGELFF	TGCAGCGTTTATGGGGGTGAGAACGGGGAGCTGTTTTTT
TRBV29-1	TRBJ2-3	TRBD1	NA	CSVQGASTDTQYF	TGCAGCGTGCAGGGGGCGAGCACAGATACGCAGTATTTT
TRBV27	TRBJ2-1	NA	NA	CASSYGGDNNEQFF	TGTGCCAGCAGTTACGGGGGAGATAACAATGAGCAGTTCTTC
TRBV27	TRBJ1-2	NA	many	CASSLGRGDYGYTF	TGTGCCAGCAGTTTGGGTAGGGGGGACTATGGCTACACCTTC
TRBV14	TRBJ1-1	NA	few	CASSREQGMNTEAFF	TGTGCCAGCAGCCGAGAACAGGGTATGAACACTGAAGCTTTCTTT
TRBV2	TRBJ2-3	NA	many	CASSDSGTSTDTQYF	TGTGCCAGCAGTGACAGCGGAACTAGCACAGATACGCAGTATTTT
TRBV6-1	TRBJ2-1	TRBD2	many	CASRGGSGGFNEQFF	TGTGCCAGCAGGGGTGGTAGCGGGGGATTCAATGAGCAGTTCTTC
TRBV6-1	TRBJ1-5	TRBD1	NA	CASSQRPDRGYITGHF	TGTGCCAGCAGTCAAAGGCCGGACAGGGGTTACATAACAGGACATTTT
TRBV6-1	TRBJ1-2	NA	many	CASRPKETGYSNYGYTF	TGTGCCAGCAGACCCAAAGAAACAGGGTACTCTAACTATGGCTACACCTTC
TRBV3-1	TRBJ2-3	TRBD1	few	CASSQVKKLTGVLGTQYF	TGTGCCAGCAGCCAAGTAAAGAAGTTGACAGGGGTGCTAGGTACGCAGTATTTT
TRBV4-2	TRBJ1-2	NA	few	CASSPTPQIKYGYTF	TGTGCCAGCAGCCCCACCCCCCAGATTAAATATGGCTACACCTTC
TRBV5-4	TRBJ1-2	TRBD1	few	CASSPPGQGLGGYTF	TGTGCCAGCAGCCCACCGGGACAGGGACTGGGAGGCTACACCTTC
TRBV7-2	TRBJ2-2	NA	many	CASSHRRENTGELFF	TGTGCCAGCAGCCACCGTCGGGAGAACACCGGGGAGCTGTTTTTT
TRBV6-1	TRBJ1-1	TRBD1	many	CASSGPGQPEAFF	TGTGCCAGCAGTGGCCCGGGACAGCCTGAAGCTTTCTTT
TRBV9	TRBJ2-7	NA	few	CASSVAVGYEQYF	TGTGCCAGCAGCGTAGCTGTAGGCTACGAGCAGTACTTC
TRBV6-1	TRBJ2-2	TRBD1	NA	CASSGRGRGGELFF	TGTGCCAGCAGTGGCAGGGGGCGAGGCGGGGAGCTGTTTTTT
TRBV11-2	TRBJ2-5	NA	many	CASSLDLAQETQYF	TGTGCCAGCAGCCTCGATCTCGCCCAAGAGACCCAGTACTTC
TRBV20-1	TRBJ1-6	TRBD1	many	CSVGQGNSPLHF	TGCAGTGTAGGACAGGGTAATTCACCCCTCCACTTT
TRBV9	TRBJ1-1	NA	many	CASSVGQRTEAFF	TGTGCCAGCAGCGTAGGACAGCGGACTGAAGCTTTCTTT
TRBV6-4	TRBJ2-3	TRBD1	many	CASSDSTGADTQYF	TGTGCCAGCAGTGACTCGACAGGGGCAGATACGCAGTATTTT
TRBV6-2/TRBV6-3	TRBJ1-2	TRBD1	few	CASSYWTGNGYTF	TGTGCCAGCAGTTACTGGACAGGGAATGGCTACACCTTC